The 28 T cell receptor beta chains below come from one sample, sequenced in a study of blood T cells in healthy people across ages. PCR was performed a second time for 7 to 11 cycles using a sample-barcoded 5' primer and a J-beta primer mix. TCRdb reprocessed the 5' RACE reads via MiXCR and lists one record per CDR3 protein. The sample carries fewer than 1.5 million distinct CDR3 sequences, around 42% recorded once. The sequenced sample was blood. The source of these receptors is a woman aged 18-30 years in good health.

This clonotype was counted once. This chain uses TRBV20-1 with TRBJ1-4; D is perhaps TRBD1 (5 bases). Germline-derived CDR1 and CDR2 are DFQATT and SNEGSKA (reference sequence). The CDR3 consists of 16 residues. Trimming cost V 0 bases and J 4 bases, with 15 bases left between them. The CDR3 loop is CSARDSKRQINEKLFF. The CDR3 DNA reads as TGCAGTGCTAGAGATAGTAAGAGACAGATTAATGAAAAACTGTTTTTT.

The V and J genes are TRBV7-9 and TRBJ1-1; 7 nucleotides align to TRBD1. V lost 6 bases to trimming and J lost 1 base; unmatched junction nucleotides: 8. In germline, CDR1 is SEHNR, CDR2 FQNEAQ (reference sequence). The CDR3 sequence is 15 residues long. In nucleotides, the CDR3 is TGTGCCAGCAGGCGACCGGACAGGTGGAACACTGAAGCTTTCTTT. Translated, it gives CASRRPDRWNTEAFF.

Regarding this clonotype: It may be a read error: a sequence one base away is much more abundant. The chain employs TRBV4-1 and TRBJ1-1; tentative D call: TRBD1 (6 bases). This CDR3 has 14 amino acids. From germline, CDR1 is MGHRA and CDR2 YSYEKL. Here the CDR3 DNA reads TGCGCCAGCAGGGGGACACTCAGAGGGACTGGAGCTTTCTTT. This translates into CASRGTLRGTGAFF.

This clonotype has just a few counts. V and J are TRBV2 and TRBJ2-6, with 7 bases that match TRBD1. In germline, CDR1 is SNHLY, CDR2 FYNNEI. CDR3 size: 15 residues. J gave up 2 bases and V 6 bases, and 4 bases lay outside the gene matches. The CDR3 sequence is CASRRDSAGANVLTF. CDR3 coding DNA: TGTGCCAGCAGGAGGGACAGCGCTGGGGCCAACGTCCTGACTTTC. Together with reference TRBV2 and TRBJ2-6, the CDR3 gives the full variable domain: EPEVTQTPSHQVTQMGQEVILRCVPISNHLYFYWYRQILGQKVEFLVSFYNNEISEKSEIFDDQFSVERPDGSNFTLKIRSTKLEDSAMYFCASRRDSAGANVLTFGAGSRLTVL.

The V gene is TRBV7-9, the J gene TRBJ2-1; 7 nucleotides agree with TRBD1. The V gene's germline CDR1 is SEHNR and CDR2 FQNEAQ (reference sequence). V lost 7 bases, J lost 0 bases, and 12 bases stayed unmatched. The CDR3 spans 17 residues. The CDR3 coding sequence is TGTGCCAGCACCCTGGGCATAGGGGGCAGCTCCTACAATGAGCAGTTCTTC. Its translation: CASTLGIGGSSYNEQFF.

This clonotype was detected a few times. The rearrangement links TRBV7-3 to TRBJ2-2; no definite D call. This CDR3 contains 15 residues. Germline-derived CDR1 and CDR2 are SGHTA and FQGTGA. Trimming took off 5 bases at V and 0 bases at J, with 10 bases between the two ends. CDR3: CASSTVGANTGELFF. Written as DNA, the CDR3 is TGTGCCAGCAGCACCGTGGGCGCGAACACCGGGGAGCTGTTTTTT.

This chain joins TRBV28 and TRBJ2-7; D remains unclear. Germline CDR1 MDHEN, CDR2 SYDVKM. The V gene lost 4 bases and the J gene lost 2 bases, with 15 bases spanning the gap. The CDR3 contains 15 residues. The CDR3 coding sequence is TGTGCCAGCAGTTCTCCCAATAGGGTCACCTACGAGCAGTACTTC. This encodes CASSSPNRVTYEQYF.

This sequence joins TRBV5-4 and TRBJ1-1; 8 bases line up with TRBD1. The CDR3 loop spans 14 amino acids. Germline lookup yields CDR1 SGHNT and CDR2 YYREEE (reference sequence). The ends lost 4 bases at V and 5 bases at J; junction bases unmatched: 7. The CDR3 loop is CASSTDRVTTEAFF. The CDR3 DNA is TGTGCCAGCAGCACGGACAGGGTAACGACTGAAGCTTTCTTT.

The chain employs TRBV27 and TRBJ2-5, with 8 bases matching TRBD1. Trimming cost V 5 bases and J 0 bases; bases outside gene matches: 5. The CDR3 loop spans 15 amino acids. Germline CDR1 reads MNHEY; CDR2 reads SMNVEV (reference sequence). Written as DNA, the CDR3 is TGTGCCAGCAGTCACGACAGGGGCTACCAAGAGACCCAGTACTTC. This sequence encodes CASSHDRGYQETQYF.

V and J are TRBV6-5 and TRBJ1-5, with a possible D match to TRBD1 (5 bases). Germline V gives CDR1 MNHEY, CDR2 SVGAGI. This CDR3 region has 12 residues. Trimming pared 8 bases from V and 1 base from J, leaving 6 bases between. This CDR3 is CASRQSNQPQHF. For the CDR3, the DNA is TGTGCCAGCCGACAGAGCAATCAGCCCCAGCATTTT.

The rearrangement joins TRBV5-1 to TRBJ1-1; 7 positions match TRBD1. This CDR3 region has 14 residues. In germline, CDR1 is SGHRS, CDR2 YFSETQ. With 3 bases clipped from V and 6 bases from J, the junction kept 8 bases outside the gene matches. The CDR3 region is CASSSTSRGAEAFF. The DNA of the CDR3 is TGCGCCAGCAGCTCCACCTCCAGGGGGGCTGAAGCTTTCTTT.

Only a few counts were recorded for this clonotype. The V gene is TRBV6-6, the J gene TRBJ2-1; 12 nucleotides line up with TRBD2. The CDR3 runs to 16 residues. The V and J ends lost 4 bases and 7 bases, in that order; junction bases with no gene match: 8. Looked up from germline, CDR1 is MNHNY and CDR2 is SVGAGI (reference sequence). CDR3 DNA sequence: TGTGCCAGCAGTTCCCCGACTAGCGGGGGAGGGAATGAGCAGTTCTTC. Encoded protein: CASSSPTSGGGNEQFF.

This clonotype was picked up many times. The CDR3 DNA reads as TGCAGTGCTAGTACGAGGCATGAGCAGTTCTTC. Its translation is CSASTRHEQFF. V usage is TRBV20-1 and J usage is TRBJ2-1; D remains unclear. The V gene's germline CDR1 is DFQATT and CDR2 SNEGSKA (reference sequence). This CDR3 contains 11 residues. V was trimmed by 3 bases and J by 8 bases, leaving 8 bases between them.

The sample holds a few counts of this clonotype. This chain links TRBV28 with TRBJ2-1; 9 bases align to TRBD1. CDR1 is MDHEN and CDR2 is SYDVKM in the germline V gene. CDR3 size: 17 residues. V was pared by 3 bases and J by 1 base, with 7 bases of the junction left unmatched. DNA of the CDR3: TGTGCCAGCAGTTTCTCCCCGGGACAGGGTTCCTACAATGAGCAGTTCTTC. Translation: CASSFSPGQGSYNEQFF. Together with reference TRBV28 and TRBJ2-1, the CDR3 gives the full variable domain: DVKVTQSSRYLVKRTGEKVFLECVQDMDHENMFWYRQDPGLGLRLIYFSYDVKMKEKGDIPEGYSVSREKKERFSLILESASTNQTSMYLCASSFSPGQGSYNEQFFGPGTRLTVL.

The table lists this clonotype with a few counts. V gene TRBV10-3 combines with J gene TRBJ2-2; a possible D gene is TRBD1 (6 bases). The CDR3 has 14 residues. V lost 7 bases to trimming and J lost 1 base, with 10 bases between them. Germline V lookup: CDR1 ENHRY, CDR2 SYGVKD. The DNA for the CDR3 is TGTGCCATCACCATGACAGGGAACACCGGGGAGCTGTTTTTT. Translating gives CAITMTGNTGELFF.

The rearrangement uses TRBV4-2 and TRBJ2-5, with 12 bases aligning to TRBD2. Trimming cost V 0 bases and J 14 bases; bases outside gene matches: 19. Germline CDR1 and CDR2: LGHNA and YNFKEQ. This CDR3 has 18 amino acids. The CDR3 reads CASSQEAGLAGTFREHYF. CDR3 DNA: TGTGCCAGCAGCCAAGAGGCCGGACTAGCGGGAACGTTTCGCGAGCACTACTTC.

The chain has TRBV7-6 and TRBJ2-1; D ambiguous. The germline gives CDR1 SGHVS, CDR2 FNYEAQ. V dropped 4 bases and J dropped 1 base, with 11 bases sitting between them. There are 15 residues in the CDR3. CDR3 loop: CASSSNIISYNEQFF. The CDR3 DNA reads as TGTGCCAGCAGCTCCAATATAATTTCCTACAATGAGCAGTTCTTC.

On this clonotype: Relative to the germline gene, one junction end is altered; a read error may explain this. V usage is TRBV12-3 or TRBV12-4 and J usage is TRBJ2-3, with a possible D match to TRBD2 (6 bases). There are 15 residues in the CDR3. CDR3 residues: CASSILAASTDAQYF. CDR3 nucleotides: TGTGCCAGCAGTATACTAGCAGCTAGCACAGATGCGCAGTATTTT.

There are a few counts of this clonotype. V usage is TRBV12-3 or TRBV12-4 and J usage is TRBJ1-4, with 9 positions matching TRBD1. J lost 8 bases, V lost 4 bases, and 5 bases had no gene match. This CDR3 is 14 amino acids long. CDR3 DNA sequence: TGTGCCAGCAGTTGGACAGGGGTGAAAGAAAAACTGTTTTTT. This encodes CASSWTGVKEKLFF.

This clonotype has more than one count but fewer than ten. J is TRBJ2-7 and V is TRBV28; a weak D match, TRBD2 (5 bases). The CDR3 contains 14 residues. Germline loops: CDR1 MDHEN, CDR2 SYDVKM. Trimming left V 7 bases short and J 3 bases short, with 16 bases between. The CDR3 spells CASNSAVRGYEQYF. The CDR3 DNA follows: TGTGCCAGCAATTCGGCGGTCCGGGGCTACGAGCAGTACTTC.

This sequence joins TRBV6-1 and TRBJ1-1; D is possibly TRBD1 (5 bases). V lost 6 bases to trimming and J lost 5 bases, with 25 bases between them. There are 17 residues in the CDR3. Germline-derived CDR1 and CDR2 are MNHNS and SASEGT. Here the CDR3 reads CASREGGDRAGRTEAFF. CDR3 in DNA: TGTGCCAGCAGAGAGGGTGGGGACCGCGCTGGGCGGACTGAAGCTTTCTTT.

This chain joins TRBV24-1 and TRBJ2-1; D gene uncertain. Per the germline V gene, CDR1 is KGHDR and CDR2 is SFDVKD. Trimming took 1 base from V and 13 from J, leaving 13 bases between them. This CDR3 has 13 residues. CDR3 nucleotide sequence: TGTGCCACCAGTGATTTAGGCGGACGCGTACAGTTCTTC. Its translation is CATSDLGGRVQFF.

The rearrangement joins TRBV2 to TRBJ2-5; 13 positions agree with TRBD2. Germline CDR1 reads SNHLY; CDR2 reads FYNNEI. V dropped 6 bases and J dropped 11; count of bases not matched to a gene: 30. This CDR3 spans 21 amino acids. CDR3 nucleotides: TGTGCCAGCAGCCGCGGACAGCCAAAACGACTAGCGGGAGGAGGTGGGGATGAGCAGTACTTC. Its protein product is CASSRGQPKRLAGGGGDEQYF.

CDR3 in DNA: TGTGCCAGCAGCCGCCGAAGACAGGAGACTAATGAAAAACTGTTTTTT. Translated, it gives CASSRRRQETNEKLFF. The chain links TRBV6-5 to TRBJ1-4; a weak D match, TRBD1 (6 bases). Germline V lookup: CDR1 MNHEY, CDR2 SVGAGI. This CDR3 is built from 16 residues. The ends were cut back, 6 bases at V and 2 bases at J, with 16 bases in the middle.

This clonotype has just a few counts. The chain couples TRBV29-1 to TRBJ2-5, with D perhaps matching TRBD2 (6 bases). V was cut by 6 bases and J by 11 bases, with 22 bases left in between. CDR1 and CDR2 from the germline V gene are SQVTM and ANQGSEA. The CDR3 has 13 residues. Written as DNA, the CDR3 is TGCAGCGTCGGGACTCTAAGTGGCAATGAGCAGTACTTC. This encodes CSVGTLSGNEQYF.

The chain uses TRBV27 and TRBJ2-1; D is undetermined. The germline gives CDR1 MNHEY, CDR2 SMNVEV (reference sequence). The CDR3 is made up of 12 amino acids. With 5 bases removed from V and 5 bases from J, the gap between germline ends came to 7 bases. The CDR3 here is CASSLRNNEQFF. The CDR3 DNA follows: TGTGCCAGCAGTCTACGGAACAATGAGCAGTTCTTC.

The chain joins TRBV18 to TRBJ1-5, with 10 positions matching TRBD1. CDR3 length equals 16 residues. V shed 2 bases, J shed 6 bases, and the junction held 7 bases outside the gene matches. The germline V gene has CDR1 KGHSH and CDR2 LQKENI. CDR3 region: CASSPSDRGVAQPQHF. CDR3 DNA sequence: TGTGCCAGCTCACCATCGGACAGGGGGGTTGCTCAGCCCCAGCATTTT.

This clonotype has more than one count but fewer than ten. V usage is TRBV25-1 and J usage is TRBJ1-6; D is undetermined. Germline V lookup: CDR1 MGHDK, CDR2 SYGVNS. The CDR3 extends over 15 amino acids. V gave up 6 bases and J gave up 5 bases, with 14 bases separating them. The CDR3: CASRPPRGDNSPLHF. In DNA form, the CDR3 reads TGTGCCAGCAGGCCGCCGCGGGGAGATAATTCACCCCTCCACTTT.